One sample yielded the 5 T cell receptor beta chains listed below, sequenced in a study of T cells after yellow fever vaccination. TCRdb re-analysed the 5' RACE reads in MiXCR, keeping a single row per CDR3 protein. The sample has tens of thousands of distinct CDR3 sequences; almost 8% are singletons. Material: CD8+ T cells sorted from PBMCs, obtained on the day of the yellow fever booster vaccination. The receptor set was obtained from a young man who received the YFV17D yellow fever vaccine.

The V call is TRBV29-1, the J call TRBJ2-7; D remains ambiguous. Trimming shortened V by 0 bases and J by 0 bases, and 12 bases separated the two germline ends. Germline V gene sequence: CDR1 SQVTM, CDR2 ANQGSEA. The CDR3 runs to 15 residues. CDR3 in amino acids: CSVEDTRSSSYEQYF. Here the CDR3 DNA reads TGCAGCGTTGAAGATACCCGATCAAGCTCCTACGAGCAGTACTTC.

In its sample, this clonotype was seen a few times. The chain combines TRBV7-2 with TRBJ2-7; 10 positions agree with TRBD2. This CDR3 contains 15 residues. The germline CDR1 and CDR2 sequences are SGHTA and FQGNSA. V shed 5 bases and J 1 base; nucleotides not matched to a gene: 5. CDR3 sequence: CASSLSGGGSYEQYF. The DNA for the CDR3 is TGTGCCAGCAGCCTGAGCGGGGGGGGATCCTACGAGCAGTACTTC.

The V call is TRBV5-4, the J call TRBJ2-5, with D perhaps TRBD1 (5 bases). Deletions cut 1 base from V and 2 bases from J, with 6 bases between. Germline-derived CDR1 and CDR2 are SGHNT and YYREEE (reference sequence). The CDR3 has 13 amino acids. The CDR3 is CASSLRGQETQYF. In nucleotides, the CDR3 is TGTGCCAGCAGCTTGAGGGGTCAAGAGACCCAGTACTTC. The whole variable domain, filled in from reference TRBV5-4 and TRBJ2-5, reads ETGVTQSPTHLIKTRGQQVTLRCSSQSGHNTVSWYQQALGQGPQFIFQYYREEENGRGNFPPRFSGLQFPNYSSELNVNALELDDSALYLCASSLRGQETQYFGPGTRLLVL.

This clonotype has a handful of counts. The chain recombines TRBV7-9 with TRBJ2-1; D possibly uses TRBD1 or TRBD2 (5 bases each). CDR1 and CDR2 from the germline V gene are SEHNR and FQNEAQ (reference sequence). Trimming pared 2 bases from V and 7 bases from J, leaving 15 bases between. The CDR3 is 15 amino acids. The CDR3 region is CASSLPGPGPNEQFF. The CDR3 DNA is TGTGCCAGCAGCTTACCGGGGCCGGGGCCGAATGAGCAGTTCTTC.

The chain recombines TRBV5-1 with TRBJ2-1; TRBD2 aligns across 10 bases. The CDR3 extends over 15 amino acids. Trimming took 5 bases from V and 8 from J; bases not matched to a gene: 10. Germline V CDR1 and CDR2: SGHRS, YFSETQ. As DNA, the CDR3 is TGCGCCAGCAGTGACCTAGCGGGAGCTGTGTATGAGCAGTTCTTC. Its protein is CASSDLAGAVYEQFF.